This TCR beta chain originates from a study of T cells in Graves' hyperthyroidism and ophthalmopathy. Study results and limitations: Blood samples included most of the expanded thyroid clonotypes exceeding 0.001.

On this clonotype itself: Its antigen remains unidentified. Compared with germline, one end of the junction differs, possibly owing to a read error.

Looked up from germline, CDR1 is SGHTA and CDR2 is FQGNSA. CDR3 size: 17 residues. TCR beta CDR3 regions were amplified from RNA. TCR CDR3 regions were first amplified by RT-PCR with HTBI primers. Each CDR3 protein gets one entry after TCRdb re-called the multiplex PCR reads with MiXCR. The table has just under 750,000 distinct CDR3 sequences, 35% seen once. This sequence was found in a woman between 40 and 55 years old with Graves' hyperthyroidism. The chain has TRBV7-2 and TRBJ2-3; perhaps D is TRBD1 or TRBD2 (5 bases each). Sample: blood. In DNA form, the CDR3 reads TGTGCCAGCAGCTTGGAGATCGGGGCGCTACGCACAGATACGCAGTGTTTT. Protein product: CASSLEIGALRTDTQCF.